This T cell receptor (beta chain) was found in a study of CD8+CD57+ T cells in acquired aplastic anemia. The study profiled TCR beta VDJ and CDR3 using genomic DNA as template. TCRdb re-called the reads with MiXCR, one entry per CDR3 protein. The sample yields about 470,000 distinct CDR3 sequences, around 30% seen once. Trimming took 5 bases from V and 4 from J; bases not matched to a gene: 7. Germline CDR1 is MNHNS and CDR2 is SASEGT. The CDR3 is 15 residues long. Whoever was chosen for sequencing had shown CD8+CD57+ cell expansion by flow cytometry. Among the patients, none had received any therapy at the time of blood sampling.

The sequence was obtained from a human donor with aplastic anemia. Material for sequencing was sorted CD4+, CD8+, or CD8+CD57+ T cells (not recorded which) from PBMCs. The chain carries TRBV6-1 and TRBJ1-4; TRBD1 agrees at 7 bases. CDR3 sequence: CASSLRTGNNEKLFF. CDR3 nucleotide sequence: TGTGCCAGCAGTCTTCGGACAGGCAATAATGAAAAACTGTTTTTT.